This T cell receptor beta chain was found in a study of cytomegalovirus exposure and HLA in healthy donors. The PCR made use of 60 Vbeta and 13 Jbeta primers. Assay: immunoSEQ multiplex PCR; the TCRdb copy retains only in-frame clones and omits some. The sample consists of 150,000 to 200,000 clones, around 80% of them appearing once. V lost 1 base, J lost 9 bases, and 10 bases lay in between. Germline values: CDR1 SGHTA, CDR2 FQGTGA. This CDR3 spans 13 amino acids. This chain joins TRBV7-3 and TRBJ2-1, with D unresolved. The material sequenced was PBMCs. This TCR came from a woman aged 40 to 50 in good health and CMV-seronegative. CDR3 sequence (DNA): TGTGCCAGCAGCTTAAGCCCAGCAGGTGAGCAGTTCTTC. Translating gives CASSLSPAGEQFF. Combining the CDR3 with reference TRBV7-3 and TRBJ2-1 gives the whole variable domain GAGVSQTPSNKVTEKGKYVELRCDPISGHTALYWYRQSLGQGPEFLIYFQGTGAADDSGLPNDRFFAVRPEGSVSTLKIQRTERGDSAVYLCASSLSPAGEQFFGPGTRLTVL.